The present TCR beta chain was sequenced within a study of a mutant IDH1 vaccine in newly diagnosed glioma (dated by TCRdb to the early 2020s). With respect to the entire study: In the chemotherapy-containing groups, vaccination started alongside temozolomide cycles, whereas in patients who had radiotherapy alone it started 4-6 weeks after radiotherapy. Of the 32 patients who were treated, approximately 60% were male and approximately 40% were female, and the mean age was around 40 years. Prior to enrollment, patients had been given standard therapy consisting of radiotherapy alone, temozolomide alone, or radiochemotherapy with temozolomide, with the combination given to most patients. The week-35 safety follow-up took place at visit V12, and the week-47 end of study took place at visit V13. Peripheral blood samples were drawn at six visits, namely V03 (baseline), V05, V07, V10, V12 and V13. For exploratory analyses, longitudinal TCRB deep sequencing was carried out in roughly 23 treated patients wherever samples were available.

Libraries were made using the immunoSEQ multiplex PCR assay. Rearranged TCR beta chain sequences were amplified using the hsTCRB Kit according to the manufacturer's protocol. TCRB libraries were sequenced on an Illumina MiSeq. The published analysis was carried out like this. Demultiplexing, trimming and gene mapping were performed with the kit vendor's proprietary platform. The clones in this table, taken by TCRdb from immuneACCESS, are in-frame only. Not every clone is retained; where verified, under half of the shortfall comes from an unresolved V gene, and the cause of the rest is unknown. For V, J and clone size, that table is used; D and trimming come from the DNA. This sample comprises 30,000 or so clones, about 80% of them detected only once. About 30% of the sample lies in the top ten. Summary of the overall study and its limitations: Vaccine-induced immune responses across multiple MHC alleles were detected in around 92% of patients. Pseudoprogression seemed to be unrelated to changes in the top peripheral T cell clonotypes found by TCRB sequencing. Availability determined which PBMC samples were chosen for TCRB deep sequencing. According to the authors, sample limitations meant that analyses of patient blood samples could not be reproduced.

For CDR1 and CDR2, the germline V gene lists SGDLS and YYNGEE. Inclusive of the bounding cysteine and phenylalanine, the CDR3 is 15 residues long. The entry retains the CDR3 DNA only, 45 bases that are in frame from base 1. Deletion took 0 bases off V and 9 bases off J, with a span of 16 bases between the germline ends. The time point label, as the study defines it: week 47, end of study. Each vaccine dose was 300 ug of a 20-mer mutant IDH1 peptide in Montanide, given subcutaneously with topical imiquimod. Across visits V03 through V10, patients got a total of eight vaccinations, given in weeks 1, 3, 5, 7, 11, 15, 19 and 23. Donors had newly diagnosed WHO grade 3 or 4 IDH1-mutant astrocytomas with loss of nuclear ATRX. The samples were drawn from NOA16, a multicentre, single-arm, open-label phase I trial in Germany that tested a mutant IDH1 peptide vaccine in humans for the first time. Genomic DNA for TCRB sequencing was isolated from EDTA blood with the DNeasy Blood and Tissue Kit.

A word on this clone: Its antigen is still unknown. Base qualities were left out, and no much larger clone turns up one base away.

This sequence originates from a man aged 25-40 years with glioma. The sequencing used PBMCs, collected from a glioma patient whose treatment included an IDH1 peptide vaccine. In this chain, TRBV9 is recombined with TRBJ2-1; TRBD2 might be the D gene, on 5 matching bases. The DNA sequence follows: TGTGCCAGCAGCGTAGATCTAGCCGGATCCTCTGAGCAGTTCTTC. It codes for CASSVDLAGSSEQFF.